One sample yielded the 31 T cell receptor beta chains listed below, sequenced in a study of blood T cell repertoires in COVID-19. Sequencing used immunoSEQ multiplex PCR; TCRdb keeps in-frame clones, though not all of them. The table includes 45,000 to 70,000 clones, around 79% detected once. Sequenced sample: peripheral blood. All receptors derive from a woman in her fifties or sixties with active or convalescent COVID-19.

The V and J genes are TRBV19 and TRBJ2-2; 10 positions agree with TRBD1. Germline V gene sequence: CDR1 LNHDA, CDR2 SQIVND (reference sequence). Trimming took 3 bases from V and 5 from J; bases not matched to a gene: 3. The CDR3 covers 15 residues. CDR3 DNA sequence: TGTGCCAGTAGTATTGGGACAGGGGAAACCGGGGAGCTGTTTTTT. Translating it yields CASSIGTGETGELFF. Complete variable domain (other parts from reference TRBV19 and TRBJ2-2): DGGITQSPKYLFRKEGQNVTLSCEQNLNHDAMYWYRQDPGQGLRLIYYSQIVNDFQKGDIAEGYSVSREKKESFPLTVTSAQKNPTAFYLCASSIGTGETGELFFGEGSRLTVL.

The chain is built from TRBV19 and TRBJ2-2; 7 bases fit TRBD1. CDR3 length: 16 amino acids. Per germline, CDR1 LNHDA and CDR2 SQIVND (reference sequence). Germline trimming cut 4 bases from V and 3 bases from J; bases unmatched to any gene: 8. CDR3 coding DNA: TGTGCCAGTAGTAGAAACAGGGGCCAGGACACCGGGGAGCTGTTTTTT. Its protein is CASSRNRGQDTGELFF.

This clone was seen only a few times. The chain carries TRBV30 and TRBJ1-5; 10 bases are shared with TRBD1. J lost 1 base, V lost 4 bases, and 4 bases had no gene match. Per germline, CDR1 GTSNPN and CDR2 SVGIG (reference sequence). The CDR3 has 15 residues. Written as DNA, the CDR3 is TGTGCCTGGACCTCGGGACAGGGGAGCAATCAGCCCCAGCATTTT. Residues: CAWTSGQGSNQPQHF.

The chain recombines TRBV6-4 with TRBJ2-1, with 9 bases aligning to TRBD2. This CDR3 has 17 residues. Germline lookup yields CDR1 MRHNA and CDR2 SNTAGT. V trimming: 5 bases; J trimming: 1 base; junction bases outside the gene matches: 9. CDR3 sequence: CASSRTSAASSYNEQFF. CDR3 nucleotide sequence: TGTGCCAGCAGTAGGACTAGCGCGGCGAGTTCCTACAATGAGCAGTTCTTC.

The chain is built from TRBV6-6 and TRBJ1-1; TRBD1 agrees at 8 bases. This CDR3 has 12 amino acids. The trim removed 8 bases at V and 8 bases at J, leaving 7 bases unmatched. Germline lookup yields CDR1 MNHNY and CDR2 SVGAGI (reference sequence). The CDR3 sequence is CASLDRGKEAFF. As DNA, the CDR3 is TGTGCCAGCCTAGACAGGGGTAAGGAAGCTTTCTTT.

The V call is TRBV18, the J call TRBJ2-5, with 7 nucleotides matching TRBD2. V trimming: 3 bases; J trimming: 2 bases; junction bases outside the gene matches: 3. The length of the CDR3 is 14 residues. CDR1 and CDR2 (germline): KGHSH, LQKENI. Here the CDR3 DNA reads TGTGCCAGCTCACCTCCTAGCGGACAAGAGACCCAGTACTTC. Protein product: CASSPPSGQETQYF.

The chain links TRBV3-1 (or the pseudogene TRBV3-2) to TRBJ2-1; D is possibly TRBD2 (5 bases). V was pared by 4 bases and J by 6 bases, with 16 bases between. CDR3 length: 15 residues. Per the germline V gene, CDR1 is LGHDT and CDR2 is YNNKEL (reference sequence). The CDR3 protein is CASSLRGSRRNEQFF. CDR3 sequence (DNA): TGTGCCAGCAGCCTACGGGGTAGTCGTCGCAATGAGCAGTTCTTC.

V is TRBV3-1 (or the pseudogene TRBV3-2) and J is TRBJ1-2; 11 bases are shared with TRBD1. From germline, CDR1 is LGHDT and CDR2 YNNKEL (reference sequence). This CDR3 has 15 amino acids. V dropped 4 bases and J dropped 2; count of bases not matched to a gene: 3. This CDR3 is CASSPWTGGNYGYTF. In nucleotides, the CDR3 is TGTGCCAGCAGCCCCTGGACAGGGGGCAACTATGGCTACACCTTC.

The chain uses TRBV30 and TRBJ2-7; 8 nucleotides match TRBD2. The J segment lost 3 bases and the V segment lost 3 bases, leaving 7 bases of the junction unmatched. The germline V gene has CDR1 GTSNPN and CDR2 SVGIG (reference sequence). This CDR3 contains 14 residues. In nucleotides, the CDR3 is TGTGCCTGGAGGCCCGGAAGCGGGAGCTACGAGCAGTACTTC. Its protein product is CAWRPGSGSYEQYF.

The chain couples TRBV19 to TRBJ1-1; 8 positions match TRBD1. The junction had 3 bases not matched to a gene; V was cut back by 5 bases and J by 1 base. The CDR3 covers 14 residues. Germline V gene data show CDR1 as LNHDA and CDR2 as SQIVND (reference sequence). Here the CDR3 reads CASSVTGGNTEAFF. CDR3 sequence (DNA): TGTGCCAGTAGTGTAACAGGGGGGAACACTGAAGCTTTCTTT.

The chain uses TRBV2 and TRBJ1-1; 9 positions agree with TRBD1. Germline V gives CDR1 SNHLY, CDR2 FYNNEI. Germline trimming cut 8 bases from V and 3 bases from J; bases unmatched to any gene: 13. This CDR3 has 16 residues. CDR3 loop: CASLLQGARKDTEAFF. CDR3 sequence (DNA): TGTGCCAGCCTACTACAGGGGGCTCGGAAGGACACTGAAGCTTTCTTT. The full variable domain, in which reference TRBV2 and TRBJ1-1 provide the parts outside the CDR3, is EPEVTQTPSHQVTQMGQEVILRCVPISNHLYFYWYRQILGQKVEFLVSFYNNEISEKSEIFDDQFSVERPDGSNFTLKIRSTKLEDSAMYFCASLLQGARKDTEAFFGQGTRLTVV.

The chain is built from TRBV18 and TRBJ2-7; D perhaps matches TRBD2 (5 bases). This CDR3 is built from 12 residues. Germline loops: CDR1 KGHSH, CDR2 LQKENI. Trimming left V 5 bases short and J 2 bases short, with 7 bases between. The CDR3 reads CASSVLAYEQYF. The DNA of the CDR3 is TGTGCCAGCTCAGTACTAGCCTACGAGCAGTACTTC.

CDR3 nucleotides: TGCGCCAGCAGCCAAGATCGGGACAGATCACAGTTCTTC. Amino acids: CASSQDRDRSQFF. The V gene is TRBV4-1, the J gene TRBJ2-1; 7 bases fit TRBD1. Germline CDR1 is MGHRA and CDR2 is YSYEKL. The CDR3 is 13 residues long. V dropped 0 bases and J dropped 13; count of bases not matched to a gene: 6.

The CDR3 reads CASSKLAGADTQYF. CDR3 sequence (DNA): TGTGCCAGCAGCAAACTAGCGGGAGCAGATACGCAGTATTTT. The chain has TRBV7-6 and TRBJ2-3; 11 bases are a match to TRBD2. The trim removed 5 bases at V and 4 bases at J, leaving 2 bases unmatched. Germline CDR1 SGHVS, CDR2 FNYEAQ. This CDR3 is built from 14 residues.

The chain joins TRBV12-5 to TRBJ2-2, with D possibly matching TRBD2 (7 bases). The CDR3 runs 16 residues. The V end was cut by 8 bases, the J end by 6 bases, with 22 bases between. The germline V gene has CDR1 LGHNT and CDR2 FRNRAP. The CDR3 is CASNWAGAGVPGELFF. CDR3 in DNA: TGTGCTAGTAACTGGGCGGGGGCAGGGGTCCCCGGGGAGCTGTTTTTT.

Of note for this clone: The germline gene is not matched at one end of the junction; a read error may be the cause. The rearrangement joins TRBV29-1 to TRBJ1-1, with 7 bases identical to TRBD1. There are 12 residues in the CDR3. Germline-derived CDR1 and CDR2 are SQVTM and ANQGSEA. In DNA form, the CDR3 reads TGCAGCGTTCTGACAGGGAACCCTGAAGCTTTCTTT. This translates into CSVLTGNPEAFF.

The rearrangement joins TRBV30 to TRBJ1-5; D perhaps matches TRBD1 (5 bases). With 0 bases removed from V and 2 bases from J, the gap between germline ends came to 14 bases. Per germline, CDR1 GTSNPN and CDR2 SVGIG (reference sequence). CDR3 length equals 16 residues. CDR3 coding DNA: TGTGCCTGGAGTGTAGGAGGGGTGGAAGGCAATCAGCCCCAGCATTTT. Translated, it gives CAWSVGGVEGNQPQHF.

This clone was seen a handful of times. CDR3 coding DNA: TGTGCCAGTAGAGGGGGGAGGGCGAACACCGGGGAGCTGTTTTTT. Translated: CASRGGRANTGELFF. The V gene is TRBV19, the J gene TRBJ2-2; D is perhaps TRBD2 (7 bases). Looked up from germline, CDR1 is LNHDA and CDR2 is SQIVND (reference sequence). There are 15 residues in the CDR3. V lost 6 bases and J lost 0, with 11 bases in between.

J is TRBJ2-7 and V is TRBV9; TRBD2 matches 8 bases. The CDR3 is 15 residues long. Trimming removed 0 bases from V and 3 bases from J; junction bases left unmatched: 5. The germline V gene has CDR1 SGDLS and CDR2 YYNGEE. CDR3 protein: CASSVAGGPIYEQYF. CDR3 DNA sequence: TGTGCCAGCAGCGTAGCGGGAGGGCCGATCTACGAGCAGTACTTC.

The V gene is TRBV5-3, the J gene TRBJ1-4; a weak D match, TRBD1 (5 bases). TRBV5-3 is placed among ORFs of uncertain function. Trimming pared 0 bases from V and 8 bases from J, leaving 17 bases between. The CDR3 is 16 amino acids. The chain's CDR3 is CARSLACGGAGEKLFF. As DNA, the CDR3 is TGTGCCAGAAGCTTGGCCTGCGGGGGTGCAGGAGAAAAACTGTTTTTT.

The J gene is TRBJ2-7, the V gene TRBV6-5; TRBD1 is a possible D gene (6 bases). This CDR3 region has 15 residues. V shed 0 bases and J shed 1 base, with 10 bases lying between them. From germline, CDR1 is MNHEY and CDR2 SVGAGI. CDR3 DNA sequence: TGTGCCAGCAGTTACTCCGGCAGGGGATCCTACGAGCAGTACTTC. This sequence encodes CASSYSGRGSYEQYF.

The CDR3: CASSTMTGGNEKLFF. For the CDR3, the DNA is TGTGCCAGCTCAACGATGACAGGGGGCAACGAAAAACTGTTTTTT. This rearrangement joins TRBV18 to TRBJ1-4; 10 positions match TRBD1. Germline CDR1 KGHSH, CDR2 LQKENI. V dropped 5 bases and J dropped 8; count of bases not matched to a gene: 8. This CDR3 is built from 15 residues.

This clone has only a few counts. V gene TRBV12-5 combines with J gene TRBJ2-2, with TRBD1 identical over 9 bases. There are 15 residues in the CDR3. J lost 6 bases, V lost 1 base, and 3 bases had no gene match. Germline lookup yields CDR1 LGHNT and CDR2 FRNRAP. CDR3 sequence reads: CASGLGGQGSGELFF. CDR3 bases: TGTGCTAGTGGTTTGGGGGGACAGGGATCCGGGGAGCTGTTTTTT.

The chain joins TRBV19 to TRBJ2-1, with D uncertain. Per the germline V gene, CDR1 is LNHDA and CDR2 is SQIVND (reference sequence). This CDR3 has 14 residues. Trimming took off 1 base at V and 2 bases at J, with 6 bases between the two ends. CDR3 sequence (DNA): TGTGCCAGTAGTATAGGCGGCACCTACAATGAGCAGTTCTTC. Translated, it gives CASSIGGTYNEQFF.

The V and J genes are TRBV28 and TRBJ2-5; tentatively, D is TRBD1 (5 bases). V lost 5 bases to trimming and J lost 5 bases, with 9 bases between them. Germline-derived CDR1 and CDR2 are MDHEN and SYDVKM. The CDR3 runs to 12 residues. CDR3 nucleotides: TGTGCCAGCAGTCAGGGTTCTGAGACCCAGTACTTC. Amino acids: CASSQGSETQYF.

This chain uses TRBV5-1 with TRBJ2-5; the D is unclear. The germline V gene has CDR1 SGHRS and CDR2 YFSETQ. The CDR3 length is 16 residues. The ends were cut back, 3 bases at V and 0 bases at J, with 15 bases in the middle. CDR3 region: CASSSLKTPNQETQYF. CDR3 nucleotide sequence: TGCGCCAGCAGCTCCCTAAAGACACCGAACCAAGAGACCCAGTACTTC. The variable domain in full, with the rest retrieved from reference TRBV5-1 and TRBJ2-5, is KAGVTQTPRYLIKTRGQQVTLSCSPISGHRSVSWYQQTPGQGLQFLFEYFSETQRNKGNFPGRFSGRQFSNSRSEMNVSTLELGDSALYLCASSSLKTPNQETQYFGPGTRLLVL.

The chain joins TRBV18 to TRBJ1-1; weak D call: TRBD1 (6 bases). Between the trimmed V and J ends, which lost 8 bases and 3 bases, there was a span of 16 bases. This CDR3 comprises 14 residues. Germline assignment: CDR1 KGHSH and CDR2 LQKENI. DNA of the CDR3: TGTGCCAGCGCCTTTCAGGGGAGGGACACTGAAGCTTTCTTT. Translating it yields CASAFQGRDTEAFF.

The chain combines TRBV27 with TRBJ2-7, with a possible D match to TRBD2 (5 bases). Trimming pared 5 bases from V and 0 bases from J, leaving 11 bases between. CDR1 and CDR2 (germline): MNHEY, SMNVEV (reference sequence). The length of the CDR3 is 14 residues. In nucleotides, the CDR3 is TGTGCCAGCAGTGTCCGAGGGTTCTCCTACGAGCAGTACTTC. This sequence encodes CASSVRGFSYEQYF.

In this sample, this clone turned up a few times. This same CDR3 is encoded by further DNA sequences in the sample. The V and J genes are TRBV3-1 (or the pseudogene TRBV3-2) and TRBJ1-4; the match to TRBD1 covers 9 bases. The V and J ends lost 4 bases and 7 bases, in that order; junction bases with no gene match: 4. Germline CDR1 is LGHDT and CDR2 is YNNKEL (reference sequence). The CDR3 spans 14 residues. Here the CDR3 reads CASSPRTGVEKLFF. DNA of the CDR3: TGTGCCAGCAGCCCCAGGACAGGGGTTGAAAAACTGTTTTTT.

The gene calls are TRBV11-1 and TRBJ2-7, with 7 bases aligning to TRBD1. The CDR3 loop spans 17 amino acids. The germline V gene encodes CDR1 SGHAT and CDR2 FQDESV (reference sequence). V lost 0 bases, J lost 0 bases, and 8 bases stayed unmatched. This CDR3 is CASSLASPGQISYEQYF. CDR3 DNA sequence: TGTGCCAGCAGCTTAGCGTCCCCGGGACAGATCTCCTACGAGCAGTACTTC. Complete variable domain (other parts from reference TRBV11-1 and TRBJ2-7): EAEVAQSPRYKITEKSQAVAFWCDPISGHATLYWYRQILGQGPELLVQFQDESVVDDSQLPKDRFSAERLKGVDSTLKIQPAELGDSAMYLCASSLASPGQISYEQYFGPGTRLTVT.

The rearrangement links TRBV6-5 to TRBJ2-3; a weak D match, TRBD2 (5 bases). Germline loops: CDR1 MNHEY, CDR2 SVGAGI. Between the trimmed V and J ends, which lost 6 bases and 3 bases, there was a span of 16 bases. The length of the CDR3 is 15 residues. The CDR3 is CASSWAQRVTDTQYF. CDR3 nucleotides: TGTGCCAGCAGCTGGGCTCAGAGGGTTACAGATACGCAGTATTTT.